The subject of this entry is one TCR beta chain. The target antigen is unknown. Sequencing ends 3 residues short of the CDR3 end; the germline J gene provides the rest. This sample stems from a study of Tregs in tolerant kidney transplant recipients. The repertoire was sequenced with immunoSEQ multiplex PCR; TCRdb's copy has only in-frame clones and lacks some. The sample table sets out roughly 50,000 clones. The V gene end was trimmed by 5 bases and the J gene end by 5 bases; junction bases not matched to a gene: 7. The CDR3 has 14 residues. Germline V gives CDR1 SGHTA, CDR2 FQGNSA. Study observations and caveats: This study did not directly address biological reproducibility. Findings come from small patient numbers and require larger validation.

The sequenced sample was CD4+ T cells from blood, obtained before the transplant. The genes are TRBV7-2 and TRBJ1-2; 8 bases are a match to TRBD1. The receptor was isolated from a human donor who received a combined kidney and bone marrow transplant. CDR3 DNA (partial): TGTGCCAGCAGCCCTCCGACAGGGGCGTATGGC. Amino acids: CASSPPTGAYG. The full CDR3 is CASSPPTGAYGYTF.